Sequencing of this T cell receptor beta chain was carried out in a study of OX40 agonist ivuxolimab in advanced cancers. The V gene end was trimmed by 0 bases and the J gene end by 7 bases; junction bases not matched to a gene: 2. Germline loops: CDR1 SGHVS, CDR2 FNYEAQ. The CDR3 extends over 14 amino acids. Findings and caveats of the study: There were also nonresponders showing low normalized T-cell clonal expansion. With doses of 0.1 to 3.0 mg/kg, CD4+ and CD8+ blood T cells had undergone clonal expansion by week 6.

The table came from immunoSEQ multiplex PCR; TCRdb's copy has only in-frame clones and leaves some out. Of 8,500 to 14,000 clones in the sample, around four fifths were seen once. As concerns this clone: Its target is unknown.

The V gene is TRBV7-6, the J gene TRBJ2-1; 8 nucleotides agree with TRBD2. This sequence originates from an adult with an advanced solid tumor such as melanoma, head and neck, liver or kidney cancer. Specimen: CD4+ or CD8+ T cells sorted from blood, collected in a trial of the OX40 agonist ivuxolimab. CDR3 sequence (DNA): TGTGCCAGCAGCTTAGCTAGCGGGACAAATGAGCAGTTCTTC. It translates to CASSLASGTNEQFF.